This T cell receptor (beta chain) emerged from a study of T cell responses to AZD1222 COVID-19 vaccine. As concerns this clone: Its antigen remains unknown.

Study results and limitations: Repertoire sampling was restricted to post-peak T cell response timepoints. Seropositivity was recorded at baseline in only a handful of AZD1222 recipients. White British donors predominated, females outnumbered males, and clonal diversity was possibly underestimated.

Repertoires were generated with immunoSEQ multiplex PCR, while TCRdb's copy carries only in-frame clones and drops some. The data show about 140,000 clones, with approximately 92% seen just once and 6.5% to 8% held by the top ten. Germline V gene lookup returns CDR1 SGDLS and CDR2 YYNGEE. Trimming took off 6 bases at V and 8 bases at J, with 18 bases between the two ends. The CDR3 covers 14 residues. This clonotype originated in an adult who received the AZD1222 COVID-19 vaccine. Sample: peripheral blood, taken 28 days after the second AZD1222 dose. The chain joins TRBV9 to TRBJ2-1; D tentatively fits TRBD1 or TRBD2 (5 bases each). The CDR3 sequence: CASTATSRGDEQFF. CDR3 nucleotide sequence: TGTGCCAGCACGGCAACTAGTAGGGGCGATGAGCAGTTCTTC.